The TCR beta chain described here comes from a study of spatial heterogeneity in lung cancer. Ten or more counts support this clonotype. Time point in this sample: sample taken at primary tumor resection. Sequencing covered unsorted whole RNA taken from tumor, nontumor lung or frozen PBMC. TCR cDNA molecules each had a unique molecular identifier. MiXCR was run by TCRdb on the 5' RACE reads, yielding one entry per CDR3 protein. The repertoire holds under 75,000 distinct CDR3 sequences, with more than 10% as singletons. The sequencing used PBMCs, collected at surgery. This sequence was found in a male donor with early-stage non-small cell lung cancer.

As DNA, the CDR3 is TGTGCCAGCAGCCACCAAACCGGACAGGGATTTTCTGGGGCCAACGTCCTGACTTTC. Residues: CASSHQTGQGFSGANVLTF. The chain recombines TRBV3-1 with TRBJ2-6; 8 bases are a match to TRBD1. Losses at the gene ends were 3 bases for V and 1 base for J; bases not matched to a gene: 11. Germline-derived CDR1 and CDR2 are LGHDT and YNNKEL (reference sequence). The CDR3 loop spans 19 amino acids.